This T cell receptor beta chain derives from a study of Ad26.COV2.S vaccination and SARS-CoV-2 variants. Sample treatment: around 19 received Ad26.COV2.S at low or high dose, single or two shots; about 5 received placebo; per-sample allocation not given. Following the first vaccine or placebo injection, samples were taken on day 63. In germline, CDR1 is LGHDT, CDR2 YNNKEL (reference sequence). The ends lost 1 base at V and 2 bases at J; junction bases unmatched: 3. CDR3 length: 16 residues. The method was immunoSEQ multiplex PCR; TCRdb's version includes in-frame clones alone and lacks a portion of them. The sample lists 450,000 to 550,000 clones; roughly nine tenths were seen once.

The source was peripheral blood, collected in a trial of Ad26.COV2.S vaccine versus placebo. The chain has TRBV3-1 (or the pseudogene TRBV3-2) and TRBJ2-5, with 11 bases aligning to TRBD2. This TCR was recovered from a person between 18 and 65 years old who received the Ad26.COV2.S COVID-19 vaccine or a placebo. The DNA of the CDR3 is TGTGCCAGCAGCCAAGGTTCTAGCGGGGGGCAAGAGACCCAGTACTTC. The encoded protein is CASSQGSSGGQETQYF.